This T cell receptor (beta chain) was found in a study of cytomegalovirus exposure and HLA in healthy donors. Use of 60 Vbeta and 13 Jbeta primers characterized the PCR. Produced via immunoSEQ multiplex PCR; TCRdb's table is partial and in-frame only. The repertoire holds hundreds of thousands of clones, with over 70% as singletons. The germline gives CDR1 SGHRS, CDR2 YFSETQ. The V gene lost 2 bases and the J gene lost 8 bases, with 19 bases spanning the gap. There are 15 residues in the CDR3. Sequencing used PBMCs. This receptor was taken from a woman aged 55-75 years in good health and CMV-seropositive. The chain employs TRBV5-1 and TRBJ1-2, with D tentatively TRBD1 (5 bases). Written as DNA, the CDR3 is TGCGCCAGCAGCTTTCAGGGTTTGGGCCCTATGGGCTACACCTTC. This gives the protein CASSFQGLGPMGYTF. Complete variable domain (other parts from reference TRBV5-1 and TRBJ1-2): KAGVTQTPRYLIKTRGQQVTLSCSPISGHRSVSWYQQTPGQGLQFLFEYFSETQRNKGNFPGRFSGRQFSNSRSEMNVSTLELGDSALYLCASSFQGLGPMGYTFGSGTRLTVV.